This TCR beta chain is drawn from a study of cytomegalovirus exposure and HLA in healthy donors (dated by TCRdb to about 2017). With regard to the full study: According to a later analysis, the 120 or so validation repertoires were produced on the same platform as the 666 repertoires of the first cohort. To predict cytomegalovirus infection status, the study combined high-throughput TCR immunosequencing, statistical association of individual TCRs with disease status, and machine learning. A separate validation cohort of over a hundred different subjects was used in addition to the approximately 640-subject first cohort. The aim of the study was to test whether cataloging public T cell receptors could identify signatures of past pathogen exposure.

Study-level results and caveats: The classifier was reported to diagnose cytomegalovirus status with high specificity and sensitivity in both the original cohort and the validation cohort. Three of the identified cytomegalovirus-associated TCR beta chains were confirmed in vitro to be specific for cytomegalovirus antigens. In the study, approximately 150 TCR beta chains were listed as associated with cytomegalovirus. Most TCR sequences were seen in very few donors, while some public TCRs were found in many individuals. It was suggested by the authors that the approach could potentially be generalized to other disease states and immunological phenotypes. The validation cohort had no HLA typing available for a later analysis, so co-occurrence within that cohort was assessed over all 110 or so repertoires. A later analysis found that TCRs clustered in the first cohort also tended to co-occur in the 95 to 150 validation repertoires, with about 94% of cluster scores above 0.

Library preparation employed the immunoSEQ multiplex PCR assay. As for how the authors treated the data: A statistical classification framework was built to diagnose cytomegalovirus status from the catalog of TCR beta chain sequences. Held by TCRdb, this immuneACCESS table contains in-frame sequences only and omits some clones. Under half of the omission traces to an unresolved V gene where checked; the cause of the rest is unknown. The V and J calls and clone size come from that table; D and trimming were worked out from the DNA. The sample table holds 250,000 to 300,000 clones, of which 90% were seen once. Of the sample, 0.37% falls within the top ten clones. V and J lose 0 bases and 5 bases, and a span of 12 bases separates them. Sequences SGDLS (CDR1) and YYNGEE (CDR2) are obtained from the germline V gene. The CDR3 sequence holds 14 residues, the cysteine and phenylalanine included. The read is trimmed to its CDR3 DNA, 42 bases read in frame from base 1.

For this clone: Its antigen target is currently unknown. Base qualities are missing; no much larger clone stands one base away.

Donors formed part of the validation cohort, which comprised over a hundred subjects and was distinct from the first cohort of 666 subjects. The specimen sequenced was PBMCs. Recombination joined TRBV9 with TRBJ2-7; TRBD2 is a weak D gene call, 5 bases matching. This receptor was identified in a woman aged 18-30 years in good health and CMV-seronegative. CDR3 reads: CASSVGTASDEQYF. The nucleotide sequence is TGTGCCAGCAGCGTAGGGACTGCTTCCGACGAGCAGTACTTC.